This T cell receptor (beta chain) originates from a study of T-cell reconstitution after alpha-beta-depleted transplantation in children. Study-wide results and limits: Where some patients showed high TCRbeta diversity at day 60, it came from recipient T cells and thymic progenitors that had survived. Among T cells one year after transplant, newly produced cells accounted for most counts and diversity. The origin of alpha-beta T cells about two months after transplant was reportedly several hundred expanded graft clones.

The CDR3 is 13 amino acids. CDR1 DFQATT and CDR2 SNEGSKA come from the germline V gene (reference sequence). V dropped 1 base and J dropped 5 bases, with 11 bases sitting between them. Unique molecular identifiers were incorporated during preparation of the TCRbeta library. A single record per CDR3 protein comes from TCRdb applying MiXCR to the PCR reads. Of 90,000 to 100,000 distinct CDR3 sequences listed, more than 20% are singletons. With respect to this clonotype: Its antigen is currently unknown.

This receptor was obtained from a boy aged 2 to 10 with acute lymphoblastic leukemia, due to receive a stem cell transplant. This sequence joins TRBV20-1 and TRBJ2-5; the D gene is possibly TRBD2 (5 bases). Here the sequenced sample was PBMCs, taken before TCRalphabeta/CD19-depleted stem cell transplant. Here the CDR3 DNA reads TGCAGTGCTAGAGGGGAGTCTGGTGAGACCCAGTACTTC. This encodes CSARGESGETQYF.